This T cell receptor beta chain stems from a study of cytotoxic CD8 clonotypes in ibrutinib-treated CLL (dated by TCRdb to about 2021). At the level of the whole study: In this cohort, more than 14 patients were treatment-naive and 11 to 12 were relapsed/refractory, while some 17 had unmutated IGHV. Samples averaged approximately 260,000 productive templates and around 91,000 productive rearrangements. Samples at response were collected after a median of 12 months of treatment, with a range of about 6 to 36 months. Cryopreserved peripheral blood mononuclear cells were collected at three points: before therapy, at response, and at either sustained remission or disease progression. Longitudinal samples were available for 26 of the 86 trial participants. Partial responses were observed in about 25 patients and complete responses in 2; after a median follow-up of 68 months, remission was maintained in approximately 15 patients and progression was observed in approximately 12.

What the research found in general, with its limitations: Lymph node repertoires were not examined, and the timing of sampling was not matched between patients in sustained remission and those whose disease progressed. Clonality rose at ibrutinib response, remained stable during sustained remission, and dropped back toward baseline at progression. Public clonotypes were rare and either shrank or stayed stable during treatment, and the rise in clonality at ibrutinib response reflected expansion of private clonotypes. At baseline, clonality was higher than in age-matched healthy donors and showed a strong correlation with circulating CD8+ T-cell counts.

For TCR beta library preparation, about 2 micrograms of genomic DNA were isolated from cryopreserved PBMCs. Longitudinal blood samples from CLL patients on ibrutinib monotherapy were analyzed using high-throughput TCR beta sequencing. The patients took part in an open-label, single-center phase 2 trial of ibrutinib monotherapy. Each clonotype received, on average, around 9.6x coverage in deep resolution sequencing performed on a MiSeq, where the target depth lay between 1 in 1 million and 1 in 200,000 T cells. The immunoSEQ hsTCRB Kit was used to generate the TCR beta libraries. In the original analysis: Data were analyzed with ImmunoSEQ Data Assistant and ImmunoSEQ Analyzer, with V, D and J genes assigned per IMGT definitions. Clonality, which ranges from 0 to 1, was calculated by subtracting the normalized Shannon entropy of productive rearrangement frequencies from one. Public clonotype analysis was restricted to overrepresented clonotypes comprising at least 0.05% of each patient's repertoire. Repertoires from more than ten age-matched healthy donors in immuneACCESS were used as clonality controls. The table comes from immuneACCESS by way of TCRdb, which keeps in-frame sequences with V and J called. Part of the clones is missing from these tables; in studies checked, under half for an unresolved V gene and the rest for unknown reasons. D and trimming were read from the DNA, whereas the V and J calls and clone size are those reported in that table. The sample has tens of thousands of clones on record, around 84% of them singletons. The ten biggest clones cover less than 6.5% of the sample.

As for this clone: Its antigen is currently not known. No much larger clone exists at a distance of one base, and base qualities are not known.

Trimming removed 7 bases from V and 7 bases from J, leaving 16 bases between the germline ends. From the cysteine up to the phenylalanine, the CDR3 has a length of 13 residues. Just the 39-base CDR3 DNA is kept, in frame starting at base 1. CDR1 MDHEN and CDR2 SYDVKM were looked up in the germline V gene. The chain employs TRBV28 and TRBJ1-2, with an unclear D gene assignment. This material consisted of PBMCs, taken before ibrutinib treatment. The clonotype comes from a human donor with chronic lymphocytic leukemia. The DNA sequence is given as TGTGCCAGCACAGTATGGCCAGAGACTGGCTACACCTTC. This is translated as CASTVWPETGYTF.